Shown below are 20 T cell receptor beta chains from a single sample sequenced in a study of shared clonotypes between healthy human individuals. Here immunoSEQ multiplex PCR was the method, and the copy in TCRdb shows in-frame clones only, minus some. The profile covers about 560,000 clones, with roughly 79% appearing a single time and about 12% taken by the ten largest. Sequencing input: PBMCs. All receptors come from a woman aged 40-49 years in good health. Some clones in this sample may be carry-over from other donors' samples.

The chain combines TRBV28 with TRBJ2-2; the match to TRBD1 covers 9 bases. Trimming at V came to 5 bases and at J to 5 bases, leaving 9 bases not matched to a gene. The germline V gene encodes CDR1 MDHEN and CDR2 SYDVKM. The CDR3 is 16 residues long. In DNA form, the CDR3 reads TGTGCCAGCAGTCTCCCGGACAGGGGCCGTACCGGGGAGCTGTTTTTT. This translates into CASSLPDRGRTGELFF.

V and J are TRBV28 and TRBJ2-7, with 11 bases aligning to TRBD2. The CDR3 sequence is 15 residues long. With 5 bases clipped from V and 0 bases from J, the junction kept 3 bases outside the gene matches. CDR1 is MDHEN, CDR2 SYDVKM, per germline. The CDR3 reads CASSTSGSRSYEQYF. The DNA for the CDR3 is TGTGCCAGCAGTACTAGCGGGAGTCGCTCCTACGAGCAGTACTTC. Drawing the rest from reference TRBV28 and TRBJ2-7, the complete variable domain is DVKVTQSSRYLVKRTGEKVFLECVQDMDHENMFWYRQDPGLGLRLIYFSYDVKMKEKGDIPEGYSVSREKKERFSLILESASTNQTSMYLCASSTSGSRSYEQYFGPGTRLTVT.

The V call is TRBV7-2, the J call TRBJ2-5, with 7 positions matching TRBD1. With 1 base clipped from V and 5 bases from J, the junction kept 7 bases outside the gene matches. Germline CDR1 and CDR2: SGHTA and FQGNSA. This CDR3 is 15 amino acids long. This CDR3 is CASSLGQGRGETQYF. For the CDR3, the DNA is TGTGCCAGCAGCTTAGGACAGGGTAGAGGGGAGACCCAGTACTTC.

For this clone: Relative to the germline gene, one junction end is altered; a read error may explain this. The rearrangement joins TRBV7-2 to TRBJ2-5; the match to TRBD1 covers 7 bases. The J call may be mistaken, given a closer DNA end match to TRBJ2-7. CDR3 length: 15 amino acids. The germline V gene has CDR1 SGHTA and CDR2 FQGNSA. CDR3 DNA sequence: TGTTCCAGCAGCCTCCGACAGGGAAGGGCTTACGAGCAGTACTTC. Amino acids: CSSSLRQGRAYEQYF.

This clone was counted a single time. The chain recombines TRBV6-6 with TRBJ2-3, with 15 nucleotides matching TRBD2. The CDR3 contains 16 residues. The J segment lost 2 bases and the V segment lost 5 bases, leaving 2 bases of the junction unmatched. The germline V gene encodes CDR1 MNHNY and CDR2 SVGAGI (reference sequence). The CDR3 protein is CASSRTSGRVTDTQYF. The CDR3 bases are TGTGCCAGCAGTCGGACTAGCGGGAGGGTCACAGATACGCAGTATTTT.

This clone was observed a few times. This specimen includes other DNA sequences encoding the same CDR3. The genes are TRBV19 and TRBJ2-5, with TRBD1 matching over 8 bases. The CDR3 length is 14 residues. Germline loops: CDR1 LNHDA, CDR2 SQIVND (reference sequence). The V gene end was trimmed by 3 bases and the J gene end by 4 bases; junction bases not matched to a gene: 4. The CDR3 sequence: CASSIGQGGETQYF. CDR3 coding DNA: TGTGCCAGTAGTATCGGACAGGGAGGAGAGACCCAGTACTTC.

In this sample, this clone turned up a few times. V gene TRBV2 combines with J gene TRBJ1-4, with 7 bases that match TRBD1. Germline assignment: CDR1 SNHLY and CDR2 FYNNEI. The CDR3 totals 15 residues. With V trimmed by 2 bases and J by 10 bases, 10 bases remained unmatched. CDR3 amino acids: CASSEQGQTSGKLFF. DNA of the CDR3: TGTGCCAGCAGTGAACAGGGACAGACCAGTGGAAAACTGTTTTTT.

The rearrangement joins TRBV5-1 to TRBJ2-7; TRBD1 is a possible D gene (5 bases). V gave up 5 bases and J gave up 5 bases, with 14 bases separating them. The CDR3 sequence is 13 residues long. The germline CDR1 and CDR2 sequences are SGHRS and YFSETQ. In DNA, the CDR3 is TGCGCCAGCAGAAATCGAGACAGCGACGAGCAGTACTTC. Translated: CASRNRDSDEQYF.

In this sample, this clone turned up many times. The chain carries TRBV11-2 and TRBJ1-2; TRBD1 agrees at 10 bases. Germline V gives CDR1 SGHAT, CDR2 FQNNGV. This CDR3 spans 15 amino acids. V was clipped by 5 bases and J by 5 bases; unmatched bases: 8. The CDR3 nucleotides are TGTGCCAGCAGCCCTCGGACAGGGGGGAGGTATGGCTACACCTTC. Its protein is CASSPRTGGRYGYTF.

The chain links TRBV10-3 to TRBJ1-2; D call uncertain. Germline V gives CDR1 ENHRY, CDR2 SYGVKD. The CDR3 length is 11 residues. V lost 2 bases to trimming and J lost 8 bases, with 6 bases between them. CDR3: CAISEGRGYTF. In DNA form, the CDR3 reads TGTGCCATCAGTGAGGGCAGAGGCTACACCTTC.

V is TRBV19 and J is TRBJ1-1; D not resolved. This CDR3 is 14 amino acids long. V lost 1 base and J 2 bases, leaving 8 bases between the germline ends. Germline values: CDR1 LNHDA, CDR2 SQIVND (reference sequence). In DNA form, the CDR3 reads TGTGCCAGTAGTATAGTCAACGGAAACACTGAAGCTTTCTTT. Amino acids: CASSIVNGNTEAFF.

The chain couples TRBV18 to TRBJ2-1; possible D gene TRBD1, 6 bases. This CDR3 contains 16 residues. Germline CDR1 KGHSH, CDR2 LQKENI. V was shortened by 6 bases and J by 7 bases, with 22 bases between the two germline ends. CDR3 nucleotide sequence: TGTGCCAGCTCGGGGTCTCCACAGGGCGGTAGGAATGAGCAGTTCTTC. This sequence encodes CASSGSPQGGRNEQFF.

V gene TRBV9 combines with J gene TRBJ2-1, with D hard to call. Germline CDR1 is SGDLS and CDR2 is YYNGEE. This CDR3 has 13 amino acids. Trimming removed 4 bases from V and 7 bases from J, with 12 bases in between. For the CDR3, the DNA is TGTGCCAGCAGCCCCCTGGTGCCGAATGAGCAGTTCTTC. It specifies CASSPLVPNEQFF.

This clone was seen just once. A far more abundant clone sits one base away, making this likely a read error. The CDR3 ends on some other residue instead of the conserved phenylalanine or tryptophan, so this is likely a read error. The V call is TRBV29-1, the J call TRBJ1-1; perhaps TRBD1 as D (5 bases). There are 12 residues in the CDR3. Germline loops: CDR1 SQVTM, CDR2 ANQGSEA. V dropped 3 bases and J dropped 5 bases, with 10 bases sitting between them. This CDR3 reads CSVEPGGTEAFL. The CDR3 coding sequence is TGCAGCGTTGAGCCGGGGGGAACTGAAGCTTTCCTT.

Comments on this clone: The sample contains more than one DNA sequence encoding this CDR3. The rearrangement joins TRBV29-1 to TRBJ2-3; TRBD2 agrees at 10 bases. Per germline, CDR1 SQVTM and CDR2 ANQGSEA. The length of the CDR3 is 14 residues. Trimming took 6 bases from V and 1 from J; bases not matched to a gene: 4. This CDR3 reads CSVSSGSGTDTQYF. For the CDR3, the DNA is TGCAGCGTGTCTAGCGGGAGCGGCACAGATACGCAGTATTTT.

This clone was seen a single time. This chain uses TRBV7-9 with TRBJ2-3; 14 nucleotides agree with TRBD2. The CDR3 runs 16 residues. V was pared by 7 bases and J by 4 bases, with 7 bases of the junction left unmatched. Germline V CDR1 and CDR2: SEHNR, FQNEAQ (reference sequence). The CDR3 loop is CASTSGLAGDADTQYF. The CDR3 region has the DNA TGTGCCAGCACCTCGGGACTAGCGGGAGATGCAGATACGCAGTATTTT.

The V call is TRBV4-1, the J call TRBJ1-2; D is undetermined. The ends were cut back, 0 bases at V and 4 bases at J, with 18 bases in the middle. CDR1 MGHRA and CDR2 YSYEKL come from the germline V gene. The CDR3 is 17 amino acids. The CDR3 loop is CASSQEASGLKIYGYTF. CDR3 nucleotides: TGCGCCAGCAGCCAAGAAGCCTCAGGACTTAAAATCTATGGCTACACCTTC.

As for this clone: This same CDR3 is encoded by further DNA sequences in the sample. In DNA, the CDR3 is TGTGCCAGCAGCTTAGCTTTGAACACCGGGGAGCTGTTTTTT. Translating it yields CASSLALNTGELFF. V is TRBV7-9 and J is TRBJ2-2; no clear D gene. V lost 0 bases and J lost 1, with 3 bases in between. The CDR3 extends over 14 amino acids. Germline CDR1 and CDR2: SEHNR and FQNEAQ (reference sequence).

V is TRBV11-2 and J is TRBJ1-6; 8 nucleotides align to TRBD1. V shed 3 bases and J 7 bases; nucleotides not matched to a gene: 2. Germline assignment: CDR1 SGHAT and CDR2 FQNNGV. The CDR3 contains 14 residues. CDR3 in amino acids: CASSLTGVNSPLHF. CDR3 bases: TGTGCCAGCAGCTTGACAGGGGTAAATTCACCCCTCCACTTT.

CDR3 sequence reads: CASRQGGEKTQYF. As DNA, the CDR3 is TGTGCCAGCAGACAGGGAGGGGAGAAGACCCAGTACTTC. This rearrangement joins TRBV6-1 to TRBJ2-5, with a tentative D call TRBD2 (7 bases). V shed 6 bases and J shed 6 bases, with 14 bases lying between them. The CDR3 loop spans 13 amino acids. Per germline, CDR1 MNHNS and CDR2 SASEGT.